Detailed here is one T cell receptor (beta chain). What it binds is not known. Alongside a J-beta primer mix, a sample-barcoded 5' primer served in a second PCR lasting about 7 to 11 cycles. TCRdb redid the calling of the 5' RACE reads with MiXCR, one entry per CDR3 protein. The sample includes about 940,000 distinct CDR3 sequences, 45% to 50% of them seen just once. These data are taken from a study of blood T cells in healthy people across ages. The study drew donors from healthy Caucasian individuals in Russia aged 6 to 90. General study findings and limits: Lack of knowledge of donor CMV status possibly confounded expanded clonotype changes.

Germline V gives CDR1 LGHDT, CDR2 YNNKEL (reference sequence). This CDR3 contains 15 residues. V dropped 1 base and J dropped 0 bases, with 10 bases sitting between them. The chain recombines TRBV3-1 with TRBJ2-7, with no clear D. The TCR sequence derives from a man aged 25-40 years in good health. Source material: blood. CDR3 nucleotide sequence: TGTGCCAGCAGCCAAGGTGAGACCTACTCCTACGAGCAGTACTTC. Translation: CASSQGETYSYEQYF.